The clone carrying this T cell receptor beta chain was seen just once. The data stem from a study of cytomegalovirus exposure and HLA in healthy donors. The CDR3 has 14 amino acids. V trimming: 2 bases; J trimming: 7 bases; junction bases outside the gene matches: 7. Germline CDR1 is MNHEY and CDR2 is SVGAGI. Clones were read by immunoSEQ multiplex PCR, and TCRdb kept only the in-frame ones, dropping some. Among 70,000 to 95,000 clones listed, 80% to 95% were seen once. This receptor was obtained from a woman in her 30s in good health and CMV-seronegative. The sequencing sample was made of PBMCs. The chain couples TRBV6-5 to TRBJ2-7, with 8 bases fitting TRBD1. The CDR3 DNA is TGTGCCAGCAGTTACGCAGGGGGCAAATGGGAGCAGTACTTC. It yields the protein CASSYAGGKWEQYF.